Sequencing of this TCR beta chain was carried out in a study of blood T cell repertoires in COVID-19. Study-wide context: Sites across the United States, Italy and Spain contributed samples from acute and convalescent COVID-19. T cells, B-cell-depleted T cells, or PBMCs provided the cDNA or gDNA that served as material.

V was cut by 1 base and J by 9 bases, with 10 bases left in between. The CDR3 runs 13 residues. Germline CDR1 SGHNT, CDR2 YENEEA. As originally analysed: Estimated nucleated cell counts came from reference gene primer amplification. Sequenced by immunoSEQ multiplex PCR; TCRdb stores in-frame clones only, minus some. That table is the source of V, J and clone size, and D and trimming were worked out from the DNA. Of over 40,000 clones in the sample, about nine tenths were seen once. The source material was peripheral blood. The rearrangement links TRBV11-3 to TRBJ2-1; the D gene is possibly TRBD2 (6 bases). The sequence derives from a man in his 70s with acute or convalescent COVID-19. CDR3 DNA sequence: TGTGCCAGCAGCTTAGGGCGGGGAACTGAGCAGTTCTTC. It yields the protein CASSLGRGTEQFF.